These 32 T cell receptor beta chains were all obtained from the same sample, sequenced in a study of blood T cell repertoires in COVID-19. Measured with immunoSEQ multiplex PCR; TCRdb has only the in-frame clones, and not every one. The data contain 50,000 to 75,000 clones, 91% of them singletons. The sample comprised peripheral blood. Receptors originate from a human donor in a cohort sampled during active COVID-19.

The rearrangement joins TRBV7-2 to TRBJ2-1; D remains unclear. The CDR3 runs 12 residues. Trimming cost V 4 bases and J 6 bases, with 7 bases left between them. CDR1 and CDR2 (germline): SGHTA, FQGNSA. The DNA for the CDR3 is TGTGCCAGCAGCTCCTACGGCAATGAGCAGTTCTTC. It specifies CASSSYGNEQFF. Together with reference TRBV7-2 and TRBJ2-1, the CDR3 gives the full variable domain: GAGVSQSPSNKVTEKGKDVELRCDPISGHTALYWYRQSLGQGLEFLIYFQGNSAPDKSGLPSDRFSAERTGGSVSTLTIQRTQQEDSAVYLCASSSYGNEQFFGPGTRLTVL.

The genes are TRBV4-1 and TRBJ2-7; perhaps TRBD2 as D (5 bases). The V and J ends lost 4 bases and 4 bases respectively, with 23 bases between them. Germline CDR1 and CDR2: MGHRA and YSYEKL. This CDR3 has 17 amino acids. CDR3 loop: CASSRTIEGGSRYEQYF. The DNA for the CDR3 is TGCGCCAGCAGCCGAACAATCGAGGGTGGATCCCGATACGAGCAGTACTTC.

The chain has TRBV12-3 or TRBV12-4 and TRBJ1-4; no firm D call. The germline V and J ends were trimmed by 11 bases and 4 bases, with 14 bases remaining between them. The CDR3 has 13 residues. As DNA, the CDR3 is TGTGCCGCGCGGTTCGGCGGTAATGAAAAACTGTTTTTT. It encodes CAARFGGNEKLFF.

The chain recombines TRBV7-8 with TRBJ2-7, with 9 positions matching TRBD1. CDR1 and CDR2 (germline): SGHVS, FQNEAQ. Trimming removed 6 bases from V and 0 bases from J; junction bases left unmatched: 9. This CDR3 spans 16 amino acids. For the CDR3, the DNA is TGTGCCAGCAGAGATACCGGGACAGGGTCCTCCTACGAGCAGTACTTC. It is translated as CASRDTGTGSSYEQYF.

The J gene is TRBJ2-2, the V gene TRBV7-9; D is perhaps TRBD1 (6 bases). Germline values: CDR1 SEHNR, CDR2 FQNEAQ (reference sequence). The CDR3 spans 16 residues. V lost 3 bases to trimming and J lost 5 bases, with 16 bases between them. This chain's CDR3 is CASSFFGSGETGELFF. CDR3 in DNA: TGTGCCAGCAGCTTTTTCGGGTCAGGGGAGACCGGGGAGCTGTTTTTT. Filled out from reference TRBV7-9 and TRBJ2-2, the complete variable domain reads DTGVSQNPRHKITKRGQNVTFRCDPISEHNRLYWYRQTLGQGPEFLTYFQNEAQLEKSRLLSDRFSAERPKGSFSTLEIQRTEQGDSAMYLCASSFFGSGETGELFFGEGSRLTVL.

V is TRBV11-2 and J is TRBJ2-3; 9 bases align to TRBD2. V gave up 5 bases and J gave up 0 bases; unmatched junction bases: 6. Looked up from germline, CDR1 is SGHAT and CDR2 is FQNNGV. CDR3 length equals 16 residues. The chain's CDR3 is CASSPRLAVSTDTQYF. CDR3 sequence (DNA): TGTGCCAGCAGCCCCCGACTAGCGGTTAGCACAGATACGCAGTATTTT.

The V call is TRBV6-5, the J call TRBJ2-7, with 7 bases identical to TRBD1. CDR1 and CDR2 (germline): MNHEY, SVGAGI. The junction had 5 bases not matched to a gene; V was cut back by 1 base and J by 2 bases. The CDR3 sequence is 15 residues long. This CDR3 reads CASSYWDSLPYEQYF. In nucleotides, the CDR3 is TGTGCCAGCAGTTACTGGGACAGCCTCCCCTACGAGCAGTACTTC.

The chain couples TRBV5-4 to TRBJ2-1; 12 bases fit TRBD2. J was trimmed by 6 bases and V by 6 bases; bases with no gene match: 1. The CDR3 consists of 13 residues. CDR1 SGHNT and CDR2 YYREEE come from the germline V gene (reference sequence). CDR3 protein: CASTSGGVNEQFF. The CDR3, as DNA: TGTGCCAGCACTAGCGGGGGGGTCAATGAGCAGTTCTTC.

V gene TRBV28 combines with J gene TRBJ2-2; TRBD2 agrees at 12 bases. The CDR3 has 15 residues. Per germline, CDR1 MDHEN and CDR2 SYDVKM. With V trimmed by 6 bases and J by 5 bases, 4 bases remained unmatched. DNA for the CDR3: TGTGCCAGCAGCTCGGGACTAGCGGGTACCGGGGAGCTGTTTTTT. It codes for CASSSGLAGTGELFF.

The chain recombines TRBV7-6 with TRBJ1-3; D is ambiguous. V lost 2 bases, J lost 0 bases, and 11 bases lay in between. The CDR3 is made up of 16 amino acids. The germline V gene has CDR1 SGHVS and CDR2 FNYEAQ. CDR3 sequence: CASSLLGEVSGNTIYF. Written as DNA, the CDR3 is TGTGCCAGCAGCTTACTCGGGGAGGTCTCTGGAAACACCATATATTTT.

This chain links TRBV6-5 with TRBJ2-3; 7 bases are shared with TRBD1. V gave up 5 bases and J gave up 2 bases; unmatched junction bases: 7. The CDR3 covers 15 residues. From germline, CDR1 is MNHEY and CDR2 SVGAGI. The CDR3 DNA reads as TGTGCCAGCAGTCCTTACAGGGGTTTCACAGATACGCAGTATTTT. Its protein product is CASSPYRGFTDTQYF.

In nucleotides, the CDR3 is TGCGCCAGCAGCTTGGGGACTAGCGGGGAGGGAGAGCAGTTCTTC. Its translation is CASSLGTSGEGEQFF. This rearrangement joins TRBV5-1 to TRBJ2-1; 12 nucleotides line up with TRBD2. Germline assignment: CDR1 SGHRS and CDR2 YFSETQ. This CDR3 has 15 amino acids. Trimming cost V 0 bases and J 10 bases; bases outside gene matches: 5.

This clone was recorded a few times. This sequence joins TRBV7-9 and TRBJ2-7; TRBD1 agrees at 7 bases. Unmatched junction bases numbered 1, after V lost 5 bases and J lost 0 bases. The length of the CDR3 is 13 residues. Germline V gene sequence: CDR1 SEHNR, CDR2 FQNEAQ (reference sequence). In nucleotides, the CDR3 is TGTGCCAGCAGCCGACAGGGCTCCTACGAGCAGTACTTC. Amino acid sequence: CASSRQGSYEQYF.

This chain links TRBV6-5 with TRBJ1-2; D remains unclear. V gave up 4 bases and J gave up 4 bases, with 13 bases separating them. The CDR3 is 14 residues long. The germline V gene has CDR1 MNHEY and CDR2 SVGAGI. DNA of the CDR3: TGTGCCAGCAGTTTAGCACACCGTACCTATGGCTACACCTTC. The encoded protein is CASSLAHRTYGYTF.

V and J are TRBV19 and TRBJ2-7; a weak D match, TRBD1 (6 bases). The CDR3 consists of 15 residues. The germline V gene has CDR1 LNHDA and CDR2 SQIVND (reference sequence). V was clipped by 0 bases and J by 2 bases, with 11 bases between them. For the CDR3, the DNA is TGTGCCAGTAGTATAGAGGGGACATCTCCCTACGAGCAGTACTTC. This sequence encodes CASSIEGTSPYEQYF.

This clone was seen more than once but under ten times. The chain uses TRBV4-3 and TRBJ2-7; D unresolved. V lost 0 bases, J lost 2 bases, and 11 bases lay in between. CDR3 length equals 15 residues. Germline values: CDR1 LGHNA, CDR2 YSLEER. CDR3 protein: CASSQEGSGPYEQYF. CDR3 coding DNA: TGCGCCAGCAGCCAAGAAGGCAGTGGGCCCTACGAGCAGTACTTC.

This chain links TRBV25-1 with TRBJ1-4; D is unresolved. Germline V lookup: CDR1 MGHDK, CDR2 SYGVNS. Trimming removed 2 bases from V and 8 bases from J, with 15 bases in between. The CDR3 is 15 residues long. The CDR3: CASSETVAGGEKLFF. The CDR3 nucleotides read TGTGCCAGCAGTGAAACCGTGGCAGGTGGAGAAAAACTGTTTTTT.

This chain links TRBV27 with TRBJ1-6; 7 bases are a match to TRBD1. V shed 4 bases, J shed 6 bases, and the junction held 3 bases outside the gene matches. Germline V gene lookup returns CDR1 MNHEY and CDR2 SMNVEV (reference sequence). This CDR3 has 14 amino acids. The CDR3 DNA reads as TGTGCCAGCAGTTCGACAGGGATTAATTCACCCCTCCACTTT. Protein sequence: CASSSTGINSPLHF.

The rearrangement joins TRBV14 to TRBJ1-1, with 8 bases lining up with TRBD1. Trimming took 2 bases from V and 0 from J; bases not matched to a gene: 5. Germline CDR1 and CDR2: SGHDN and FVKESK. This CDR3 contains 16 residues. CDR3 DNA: TGTGCCAGCAGCCAATATGGACAGGGTCTGAACACTGAAGCTTTCTTT. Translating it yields CASSQYGQGLNTEAFF.

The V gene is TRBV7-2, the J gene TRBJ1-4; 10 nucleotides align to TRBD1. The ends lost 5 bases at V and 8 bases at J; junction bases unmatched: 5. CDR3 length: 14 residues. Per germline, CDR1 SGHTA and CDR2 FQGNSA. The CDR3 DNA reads TGTGCCAGCAGCCCCGACAGGGGGCACGAAAAACTGTTTTTT. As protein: CASSPDRGHEKLFF.

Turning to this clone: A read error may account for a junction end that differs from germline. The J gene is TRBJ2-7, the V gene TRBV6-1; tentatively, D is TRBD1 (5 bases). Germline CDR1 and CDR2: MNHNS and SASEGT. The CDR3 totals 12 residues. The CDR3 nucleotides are TGTGCCAGCAGTGAAGCTCGCGTAGTTAGGGGATTC. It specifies CASSEARVVRGF.

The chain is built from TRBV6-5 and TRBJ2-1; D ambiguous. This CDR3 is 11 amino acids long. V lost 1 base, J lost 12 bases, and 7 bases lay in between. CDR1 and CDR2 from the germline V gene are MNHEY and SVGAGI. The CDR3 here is CASSYYGGQFF. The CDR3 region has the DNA TGTGCCAGCAGTTACTATGGCGGGCAGTTCTTC.

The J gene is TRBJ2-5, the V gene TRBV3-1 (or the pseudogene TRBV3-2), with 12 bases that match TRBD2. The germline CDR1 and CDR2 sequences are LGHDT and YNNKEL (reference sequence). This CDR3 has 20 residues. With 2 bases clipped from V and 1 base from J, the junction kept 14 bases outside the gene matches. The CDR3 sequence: CASSQRTGLAGGSRQETQYF. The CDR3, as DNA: TGTGCCAGCAGCCAACGGACTGGGCTAGCGGGGGGGAGCCGCCAAGAGACCCAGTACTTC.

In DNA, the CDR3 is TGTGCCAGCAGCTCCTACGGGCGGACCATCCTCTGCGGGACTTCCCCAAACGATGAGCAGTTCTTC. It is translated as CASSSYGRTILCGTSPNDEQFF. V is TRBV21-1 and J is TRBJ2-1; the table's D call, TRBD2, was not checked against the DNA. TRBV21-1 is marked as a pseudogene. The CDR3 spans 22 residues.

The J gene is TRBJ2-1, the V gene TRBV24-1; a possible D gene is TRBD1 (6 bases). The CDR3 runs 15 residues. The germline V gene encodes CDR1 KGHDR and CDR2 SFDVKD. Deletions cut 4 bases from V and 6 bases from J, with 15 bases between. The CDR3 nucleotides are TGTGCCACCAGTGAGGCTATGGGCAGGGGCAATGAGCAGTTCTTC. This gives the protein CATSEAMGRGNEQFF.

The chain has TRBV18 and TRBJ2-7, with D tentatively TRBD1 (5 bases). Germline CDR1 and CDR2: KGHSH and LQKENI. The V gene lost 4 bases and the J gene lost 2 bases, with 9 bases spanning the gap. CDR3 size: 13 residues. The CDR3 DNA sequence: TGTGCCAGCTCACGGGCAGGGACCTACGAGCAGTACTTC. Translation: CASSRAGTYEQYF.

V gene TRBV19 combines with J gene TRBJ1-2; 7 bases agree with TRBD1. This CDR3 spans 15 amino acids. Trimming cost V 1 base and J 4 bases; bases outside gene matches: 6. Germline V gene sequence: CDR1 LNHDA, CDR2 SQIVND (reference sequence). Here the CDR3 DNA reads TGTGCCAGTAGTATAGTCGAGACAGGGACCTATGGCTACACCTTC. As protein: CASSIVETGTYGYTF. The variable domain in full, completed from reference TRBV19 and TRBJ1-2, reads DGGITQSPKYLFRKEGQNVTLSCEQNLNHDAMYWYRQDPGQGLRLIYYSQIVNDFQKGDIAEGYSVSREKKESFPLTVTSAQKNPTAFYLCASSIVETGTYGYTFGSGTRLTVV.

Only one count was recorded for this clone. CDR3 protein: CASSTGLAGGRQFF. CDR3 DNA sequence: TGTGCCAGCAGTACGGGACTAGCGGGAGGGCGACAGTTCTTC. The chain employs TRBV28 and TRBJ2-1; 16 nucleotides line up with TRBD2. The CDR3 has 14 amino acids. The ends lost 5 bases at V and 13 bases at J; junction bases unmatched: 5. Germline V CDR1 and CDR2: MDHEN, SYDVKM.

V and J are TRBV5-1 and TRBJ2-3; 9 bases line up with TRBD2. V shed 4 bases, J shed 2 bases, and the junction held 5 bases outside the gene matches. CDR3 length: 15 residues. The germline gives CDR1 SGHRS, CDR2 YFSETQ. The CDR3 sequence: CASSPGTSSTDTQYF. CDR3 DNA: TGCGCCAGCAGCCCCGGGACTAGCTCCACAGATACGCAGTATTTT.

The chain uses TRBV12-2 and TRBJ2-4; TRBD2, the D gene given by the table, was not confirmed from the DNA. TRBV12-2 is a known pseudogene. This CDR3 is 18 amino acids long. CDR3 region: CASRLAAGSGRAKNIQYF. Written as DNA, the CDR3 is TGTGCAAGTCGCTTAGCGGCTGGGAGCGGGCGAGCCAAAAACATTCAGTACTTC.

The CDR3 protein is CSVEAPGQVLKTQYF. The DNA for the CDR3 is TGCAGCGTTGAGGCGCCGGGACAGGTGCTCAAGACCCAGTACTTC. The chain couples TRBV29-1 to TRBJ2-5; TRBD1 matches 8 bases. With 3 bases clipped from V and 6 bases from J, the junction kept 12 bases outside the gene matches. This CDR3 has 15 amino acids. The germline V gene has CDR1 SQVTM and CDR2 ANQGSEA.

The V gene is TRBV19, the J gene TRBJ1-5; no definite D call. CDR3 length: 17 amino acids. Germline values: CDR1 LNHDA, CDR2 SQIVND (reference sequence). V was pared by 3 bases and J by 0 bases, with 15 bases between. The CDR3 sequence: CASSIYGRGNSNQPQHF. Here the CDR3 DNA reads TGTGCCAGTAGTATCTACGGACGGGGAAATAGCAATCAGCCCCAGCATTTT. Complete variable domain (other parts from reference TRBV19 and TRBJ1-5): DGGITQSPKYLFRKEGQNVTLSCEQNLNHDAMYWYRQDPGQGLRLIYYSQIVNDFQKGDIAEGYSVSREKKESFPLTVTSAQKNPTAFYLCASSIYGRGNSNQPQHFGDGTRLSIL.